A single sample gave rise to the 4 T cell receptor beta chains below, sequenced in a study of control samples from healthy donors and cancer patients. Clones were sequenced by immunoSEQ multiplex PCR, and TCRdb holds only the in-frame ones, with some missing. Of 150,000 to 200,000 clones in the sample, roughly 89% were seen once. The sequencing sample was made of blood. These TCRs come from a woman aged 45-60 years in good health.

Worth noting for this clone: Other DNA sequences of this sample code for an identical CDR3. The chain is built from TRBV10-3 and TRBJ2-5; no definite D call. The CDR3 extends over 12 amino acids. Germline CDR1 is ENHRY and CDR2 is SYGVKD. V lost 0 bases and J 4 bases, leaving 3 bases between the germline ends. The CDR3 nucleotides are TGTGCCATCAGTGAGTCGGCAGAGACCCAGTACTTC. Translating it yields CAISESAETQYF.

The chain recombines TRBV3-1 (or the pseudogene TRBV3-2) with TRBJ1-3; D is unresolved. CDR1 and CDR2 (germline): LGHDT, YNNKEL (reference sequence). This CDR3 has 16 amino acids. V was cut by 1 base and J by 0 bases, with 10 bases left in between. CDR3 DNA: TGTGCCAGCAGCCAAGCTTCGGGTCCCTCTGGAAACACCATATATTTT. Translation: CASSQASGPSGNTIYF.

This clone was counted a few times. This chain uses TRBV19 with TRBJ1-2; TRBD1 agrees at 11 bases. This CDR3 region has 16 residues. Unmatched junction bases numbered 9, after V lost 5 bases and J lost 4 bases. In germline, CDR1 is LNHDA, CDR2 SQIVND (reference sequence). This CDR3 reads CASSSNPGTGGYGYTF. CDR3 nucleotide sequence: TGTGCCAGTAGTTCCAATCCAGGGACAGGGGGCTATGGCTACACCTTC. The whole variable domain, remainder taken from reference TRBV19 and TRBJ1-2, is DGGITQSPKYLFRKEGQNVTLSCEQNLNHDAMYWYRQDPGQGLRLIYYSQIVNDFQKGDIAEGYSVSREKKESFPLTVTSAQKNPTAFYLCASSSNPGTGGYGYTFGSGTRLTVV.

Only one count was recorded for this clone. This chain links TRBV3-1 (or the pseudogene TRBV3-2) with TRBJ1-3; D remains unclear. V shed 6 bases and J shed 1 base, with 10 bases lying between them. The V gene's germline CDR1 is LGHDT and CDR2 YNNKEL (reference sequence). The CDR3 sequence is 14 residues long. CDR3 nucleotide sequence: TGTGCCAGCAGTCCACCCCCGTCTGGAAACACCATATATTTT. Translating it yields CASSPPPSGNTIYF.